A single sample gave rise to the 26 T cell receptor beta chains below, sequenced in a study of blood T cell repertoires in COVID-19. The repertoire was sequenced with immunoSEQ multiplex PCR; TCRdb's copy has only in-frame clones and lacks some. The sample includes 100,000 to 130,000 clones, about 85% seen only once; the top ten take 4% to 4.5%. The sample taken for sequencing was peripheral blood. The receptors were gathered from a woman in her 70s with acute or convalescent COVID-19.

The chain links TRBV2 to TRBJ1-1; 10 positions match TRBD1. J lost 1 base, V lost 8 bases, and 4 bases had no gene match. CDR3 size: 14 residues. From germline, CDR1 is SNHLY and CDR2 FYNNEI. CDR3 nucleotide sequence: TGTGCCAGCGGACGACAGGGGGCGAACACTGAAGCTTTCTTT. Translating gives CASGRQGANTEAFF.

The CDR3 DNA sequence: TGTGCCAGCAGTTTCATTATTACGACATCGCCCAGATACTCTCCAGGGACACCTGGGTATGGCTACACCTTC. Translation: CASSFIITTSPRYSPGTPGYGYTF. The chain is built from TRBV28 and TRBJ1-2; possibly TRBD1 for D (6 bases). V was pared by 3 bases and J by 5 bases, with 43 bases between. CDR1 is MDHEN and CDR2 is SYDVKM in the germline V gene. The CDR3 covers 24 residues.

The J gene is TRBJ1-3, the V gene TRBV6-1; the D gene is possibly TRBD1 (5 bases). CDR1 is MNHNS and CDR2 is SASEGT in the germline V gene. V lost 4 bases, J lost 2 bases, and 9 bases lay in between. The length of the CDR3 is 14 residues. CDR3 amino acids: CASSVDTAGNTIYF. The CDR3 region has the DNA TGTGCCAGCAGTGTGGACACAGCTGGAAACACCATATATTTT.

The gene calls are TRBV9 and TRBJ2-5; TRBD2 agrees at 9 bases. Germline values: CDR1 SGDLS, CDR2 YYNGEE. V lost 4 bases, J lost 2 bases, and 6 bases stayed unmatched. The CDR3 runs 15 residues. The CDR3 DNA follows: TGTGCCAGCAGCCCTTGGGCGGGGGGGCAAGAGACCCAGTACTTC. Translation gives CASSPWAGGQETQYF.

This chain connects TRBV6-2 or TRBV6-3 to TRBJ1-5; 8 nucleotides align to TRBD1. Trimming removed 6 bases from V and 8 bases from J; junction bases left unmatched: 9. Per germline, CDR1 MNHEY and CDR2 SVGEGT. The CDR3 is 14 residues long. The CDR3 DNA is TGTGCCAGCAGCCAGCCGGACAGGGTAAAGCCCCAGCATTTT. Residues: CASSQPDRVKPQHF.

In DNA form, the CDR3 reads TGTGCCAGTGGTCCCAGGCTCGGGAACACTGAAGCTTTCTTT. This encodes CASGPRLGNTEAFF. V gene TRBV19 combines with J gene TRBJ1-1; D remains unclear. Trimming left V 8 bases short and J 1 base short, with 14 bases between. Germline-derived CDR1 and CDR2 are LNHDA and SQIVND (reference sequence). This CDR3 contains 14 residues.

This clone was counted a few times. The chain joins TRBV4-1 to TRBJ2-3; 10 nucleotides align to TRBD2. The CDR3 has 16 residues. Per germline, CDR1 MGHRA and CDR2 YSYEKL. The ends lost 1 base at V and 0 bases at J; junction bases unmatched: 1. DNA for the CDR3: TGCGCCAGCAGCCAAGCACTAGCGGGAAGCACAGATACGCAGTATTTT. Translating gives CASSQALAGSTDTQYF.

The rearrangement links TRBV5-1 to TRBJ1-2; the D is unclear. The V gene's germline CDR1 is SGHRS and CDR2 YFSETQ. Trimming removed 0 bases at V and 3 bases at J, with 9 bases between. This CDR3 has 14 residues. Here the CDR3 reads CASSLAVSYYGYTF. The CDR3 DNA is TGCGCCAGCAGCTTGGCGGTGTCGTACTATGGCTACACCTTC.

The rearrangement uses TRBV19 and TRBJ1-6; 9 bases fit TRBD1. The CDR3 totals 17 residues. With 5 bases clipped from V and 6 bases from J, the junction kept 11 bases outside the gene matches. The V gene's germline CDR1 is LNHDA and CDR2 SQIVND (reference sequence). The chain's CDR3 is CASSPRTGGAFNSPLHF. As DNA, the CDR3 is TGTGCCAGTAGTCCAAGAACAGGGGGCGCTTTTAATTCACCCCTCCACTTT.

V usage is TRBV28 and J usage is TRBJ2-4; 12 nucleotides align to TRBD2. Per the germline V gene, CDR1 is MDHEN and CDR2 is SYDVKM. After removal of 5 bases from V and 7 bases from J, the junction contained 3 bases not matched to a gene. The CDR3 sequence is 14 residues long. This CDR3 reads CASSGTSGLNIQYF. The CDR3 bases are TGTGCCAGCAGTGGGACTAGCGGGTTGAACATTCAGTACTTC.

On this clone itself: The identical CDR3 is also encoded by other nucleotide sequences in the sample. V gene TRBV2 combines with J gene TRBJ2-1; a possible D gene is TRBD1 (5 bases). Germline CDR1 reads SNHLY; CDR2 reads FYNNEI. This CDR3 has 14 residues. The germline V and J ends were trimmed by 4 bases and 0 bases, with 7 bases remaining between them. The CDR3 spells CASSGQSSYNEQFF. DNA of the CDR3: TGTGCCAGCAGTGGACAGTCCTCCTACAATGAGCAGTTCTTC.

The chain is built from TRBV7-9 and TRBJ2-7; D gene unclear. V shed 3 bases and J shed 0 bases, with 6 bases lying between them. Germline lookup yields CDR1 SEHNR and CDR2 FQNEAQ (reference sequence). This CDR3 is 13 amino acids long. Written as DNA, the CDR3 is TGTGCCAGCAGCTTTAGTACCTCCTACGAGCAGTACTTC. As protein: CASSFSTSYEQYF.

This clone was observed a single time. V usage is TRBV7-9 and J usage is TRBJ2-1; maybe TRBD1 (5 bases). V lost 5 bases and J 6 bases, leaving 20 bases between the germline ends. In germline, CDR1 is SEHNR, CDR2 FQNEAQ (reference sequence). This CDR3 has 16 residues. The CDR3 is CASSDSSRAKGNEQFF. The CDR3 nucleotides read TGTGCCAGCAGCGATAGCTCCAGGGCCAAAGGCAATGAGCAGTTCTTC.

The V and J genes are TRBV3-1 (or the pseudogene TRBV3-2) and TRBJ2-2, with TRBD1 identical over 7 bases. Germline CDR1 reads LGHDT; CDR2 reads YNNKEL (reference sequence). The CDR3 has 17 residues. The V and J ends lost 1 base and 0 bases, in that order; junction bases with no gene match: 5. The CDR3 DNA reads as TGTGCCAGCAGCCAAGGAAAGGGGGCCGCGAACACCGGGGAGCTGTTTTTT. It codes for CASSQGKGAANTGELFF.

Only a few counts were recorded for this clone. V and J are TRBV28 and TRBJ2-7, with 8 bases identical to TRBD2. Germline V gives CDR1 MDHEN, CDR2 SYDVKM. The junction had 14 bases not matched to a gene; V was cut back by 8 bases and J by 5 bases. The CDR3 contains 15 residues. CDR3 loop: CASAREGTRPHEQYF. DNA for the CDR3: TGTGCCAGCGCCCGGGAGGGAACCCGCCCCCACGAGCAGTACTTC.

V usage is TRBV28 and J usage is TRBJ1-5; no firm D call. The CDR3 covers 15 residues. Trimming removed 5 bases at V and 0 bases at J, with 11 bases between. Germline loops: CDR1 MDHEN, CDR2 SYDVKM. The CDR3 DNA follows: TGTGCCAGCAGTGAAGAGGCATTTAGCAATCAGCCCCAGCATTTT. It encodes CASSEEAFSNQPQHF. Filled out from reference TRBV28 and TRBJ1-5, the complete variable domain reads DVKVTQSSRYLVKRTGEKVFLECVQDMDHENMFWYRQDPGLGLRLIYFSYDVKMKEKGDIPEGYSVSREKKERFSLILESASTNQTSMYLCASSEEAFSNQPQHFGDGTRLSIL.

About this clone: Other DNA sequences in the same sample also yield this CDR3. The J gene is TRBJ1-2, the V gene TRBV18, with D uncertain. Trimming pared 3 bases from V and 8 bases from J, leaving 10 bases between. The CDR3 is 12 residues long. CDR1 is KGHSH, CDR2 LQKENI, per germline. The CDR3 reads CASSPREGGYTF. The DNA for the CDR3 is TGTGCCAGCTCACCTAGGGAGGGCGGCTACACCTTC.

V is TRBV4-1 and J is TRBJ1-1; weak D call: TRBD1 (5 bases). CDR1 and CDR2 (germline): MGHRA, YSYEKL. The CDR3 is 12 residues long. Trimming removed 6 bases at V and 1 base at J, with 6 bases between. The CDR3, as DNA: TGCGCCAGCAGGCAGGGGAACACTGAAGCTTTCTTT. Translated: CASRQGNTEAFF.

This chain connects TRBV18 to TRBJ1-1, with D unclear. CDR1 and CDR2 (germline): KGHSH, LQKENI. The V end lost 0 bases, the J end lost 1 base, and 9 bases lay between the germline ends. This CDR3 comprises 15 residues. The CDR3 sequence is CASSPPRFENTEAFF. The CDR3 DNA reads TGTGCCAGCTCACCACCGAGGTTTGAGAACACTGAAGCTTTCTTT.

This clone has just one count. The rearrangement uses TRBV6-5 and TRBJ1-3; D call uncertain. With 6 bases removed from V and 0 bases from J, the gap between germline ends came to 12 bases. Germline V lookup: CDR1 MNHEY, CDR2 SVGAGI. There are 15 residues in the CDR3. The CDR3 DNA reads TGTGCCAGCAGCCTCGGGTCTTACTCTGGAAACACCATATATTTT. Amino acids: CASSLGSYSGNTIYF.

This rearrangement joins TRBV9 to TRBJ2-7, with 10 bases identical to TRBD1. CDR1 and CDR2 from the germline V gene are SGDLS and YYNGEE. The V segment lost 1 base and the J segment 5 bases; nucleotides outside the gene matches: 6. There are 15 residues in the CDR3. CDR3 residues: CASSVRQGAGNEQYV. The CDR3 coding sequence is TGTGCCAGCAGCGTAAGACAGGGGGCAGGGAACGAGCAGTACGTC.

DNA of the CDR3: TGTGCCAGCAGCGTAGCTCCGGGACAGGGGAGCTCACCCCTCCACTTT. This sequence encodes CASSVAPGQGSSPLHF. The V call is TRBV9, the J call TRBJ1-6, with 10 bases identical to TRBD1. The CDR3 loop spans 16 amino acids. The V gene's germline CDR1 is SGDLS and CDR2 YYNGEE. J lost 10 bases, V lost 0 bases, and 7 bases had no gene match.

This chain links TRBV7-2 with TRBJ2-7; 10 bases fit TRBD2. The trim removed 5 bases at V and 3 bases at J, leaving 16 bases unmatched. CDR3 length equals 18 residues. From germline, CDR1 is SGHTA and CDR2 FQGNSA. CDR3 sequence reads: CASSPYMAGLAQDYEQYF. CDR3 DNA: TGTGCCAGCAGCCCCTATATGGCGGGACTAGCGCAGGACTACGAGCAGTACTTC.

The genes are TRBV5-6 and TRBJ1-2, with D unresolved. The CDR3 is 14 residues long. V dropped 1 base and J dropped 0 bases, with 7 bases sitting between them. CDR1 and CDR2 (germline): SGHDT, YYEEEE. The CDR3: CASSLPGTNYGYTF. In DNA form, the CDR3 reads TGTGCCAGCAGCTTGCCCGGTACTAACTATGGCTACACCTTC.

This rearrangement joins TRBV7-3 to TRBJ2-1, with 7 positions matching TRBD2. V lost 5 bases and J lost 0; bases outside the gene matches: 4. Germline V gene lookup returns CDR1 SGHTA and CDR2 FQGTGA. The length of the CDR3 is 15 residues. CDR3 DNA: TGTGCCAGCAGCGCAAGCGGGGTCTCCTACAATGAGCAGTTCTTC. As protein: CASSASGVSYNEQFF. The full variable domain, in which reference TRBV7-3 and TRBJ2-1 provide the parts outside the CDR3, is GAGVSQTPSNKVTEKGKYVELRCDPISGHTALYWYRQSLGQGPEFLIYFQGTGAADDSGLPNDRFFAVRPEGSVSTLKIQRTERGDSAVYLCASSASGVSYNEQFFGPGTRLTVL.

This chain links TRBV25-1 with TRBJ1-1; a possible D gene is TRBD1 (6 bases). Trimming pared 6 bases from V and 5 bases from J, leaving 13 bases between. CDR1 is MGHDK and CDR2 is SYGVNS in the germline V gene. This CDR3 region has 13 residues. CDR3: CASRTTGWTEAFF. The DNA for the CDR3 is TGTGCCAGCAGAACGACAGGATGGACTGAAGCTTTCTTT. Based on the CDR3 plus reference TRBV25-1 and TRBJ1-1, the full variable domain is EADIYQTPRYLVIGTGKKITLECSQTMGHDKMYWYQQDPGMELHLIHYSYGVNSTEKGDLSSESTVSRIRTEHFPLTLESARPSHTSQYLCASRTTGWTEAFFGQGTRLTVV.